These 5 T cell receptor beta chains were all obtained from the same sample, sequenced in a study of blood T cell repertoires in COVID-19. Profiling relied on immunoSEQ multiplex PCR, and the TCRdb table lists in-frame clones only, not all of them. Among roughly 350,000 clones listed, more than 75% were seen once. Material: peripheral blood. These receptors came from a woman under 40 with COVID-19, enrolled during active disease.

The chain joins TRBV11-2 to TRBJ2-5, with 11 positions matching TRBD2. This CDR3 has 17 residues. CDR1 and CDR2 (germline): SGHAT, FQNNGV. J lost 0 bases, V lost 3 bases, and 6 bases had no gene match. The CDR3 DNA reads TGTGCCAGCAGCTTGGGGACTAGCGGTTCGTACCAAGAGACCCAGTACTTC. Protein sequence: CASSLGTSGSYQETQYF.

The CDR3 region is CASSGQGLYEQYF. The CDR3 DNA follows: TGTGCCAGCAGCGGACAGGGGCTTTACGAGCAGTACTTC. This rearrangement joins TRBV5-5 to TRBJ2-7; 9 nucleotides agree with TRBD1. The CDR3 is made up of 13 amino acids. The trim removed 4 bases at V and 4 bases at J, leaving 3 bases unmatched. Germline V gene lookup returns CDR1 SGHKS and CDR2 YYEKEE (reference sequence). The variable domain in full, with the rest retrieved from reference TRBV5-5 and TRBJ2-7, is DAGVTQSPTHLIKTRGQQVTLRCSPISGHKSVSWYQQVLGQGPQFIFQYYEKEERGRGNFPDRFSARQFPNYSSELNVNALLLGDSALYLCASSGQGLYEQYFGPGTRLTVT.

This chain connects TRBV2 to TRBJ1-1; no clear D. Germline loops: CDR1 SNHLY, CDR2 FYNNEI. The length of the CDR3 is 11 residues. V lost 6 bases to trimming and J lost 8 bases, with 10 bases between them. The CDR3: CASSRFGEAFF. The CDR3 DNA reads TGTGCCAGCAGCCGGTTCGGGGAAGCTTTCTTT. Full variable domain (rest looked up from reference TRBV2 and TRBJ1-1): EPEVTQTPSHQVTQMGQEVILRCVPISNHLYFYWYRQILGQKVEFLVSFYNNEISEKSEIFDDQFSVERPDGSNFTLKIRSTKLEDSAMYFCASSRFGEAFFGQGTRLTVV.

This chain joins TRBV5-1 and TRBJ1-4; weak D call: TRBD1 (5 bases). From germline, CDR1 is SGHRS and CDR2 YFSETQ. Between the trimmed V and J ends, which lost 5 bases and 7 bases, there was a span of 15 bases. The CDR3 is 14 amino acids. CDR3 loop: CASRPGGGTEKLFF. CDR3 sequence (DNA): TGCGCCAGCAGACCCGGGGGTGGAACTGAAAAACTGTTTTTT.

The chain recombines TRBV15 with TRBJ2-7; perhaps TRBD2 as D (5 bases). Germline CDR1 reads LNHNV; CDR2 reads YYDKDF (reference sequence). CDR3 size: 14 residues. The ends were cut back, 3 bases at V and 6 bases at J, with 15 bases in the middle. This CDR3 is CATSSSDTRGEQYF. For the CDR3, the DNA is TGTGCCACCAGCAGTTCTGACACACGGGGCGAGCAGTACTTC.